One and the same sample provided the 3 T cell receptor beta chains below, sequenced in a study of OX40 agonist ivuxolimab in advanced cancers. Some clones are missing from TCRdb's copy, which holds only in-frame ones; the method was immunoSEQ multiplex PCR. Of 70,000 or so clones listed, 90% are singletons. This specimen was CD4+ or CD8+ T cells sorted from blood, taken in a trial of the OX40 agonist ivuxolimab. Receptors were obtained from an adult with an advanced solid tumor such as melanoma, head and neck, liver or kidney cancer.

This chain uses TRBV10-1 with TRBJ2-7; D is possibly TRBD1 (5 bases). Looked up from germline, CDR1 is WNHNN and CDR2 is SYGVQD (reference sequence). Trimming removed 0 bases from V and 5 bases from J, with 11 bases in between. This CDR3 region has 14 residues. The CDR3 sequence: CASSESTGRNEQYF. For the CDR3, the DNA is TGCGCCAGCAGTGAGTCTACAGGTAGGAACGAGCAGTACTTC.

The V call is TRBV6-1, the J call TRBJ2-2, with no clear D. CDR3 length equals 13 residues. CDR1 and CDR2 from the germline V gene are MNHNS and SASEGT. Trimming took off 2 bases at V and 7 bases at J, with 8 bases between the two ends. This CDR3 is CASSEIRIGELFF. The CDR3 coding sequence is TGTGCCAGCAGTGAAATCAGGATCGGGGAGCTGTTTTTT.

This clone was seen once. This chain uses TRBV28 with TRBJ2-1, with D perhaps TRBD2 (6 bases). Germline values: CDR1 MDHEN, CDR2 SYDVKM. Trimming stripped 3 bases from V and 6 bases from J, with 9 bases between. The CDR3 consists of 13 residues. The CDR3 sequence: CASSLTSSNEQFF. In DNA form, the CDR3 reads TGTGCCAGCAGTTTGACTAGTTCCAATGAGCAGTTCTTC.